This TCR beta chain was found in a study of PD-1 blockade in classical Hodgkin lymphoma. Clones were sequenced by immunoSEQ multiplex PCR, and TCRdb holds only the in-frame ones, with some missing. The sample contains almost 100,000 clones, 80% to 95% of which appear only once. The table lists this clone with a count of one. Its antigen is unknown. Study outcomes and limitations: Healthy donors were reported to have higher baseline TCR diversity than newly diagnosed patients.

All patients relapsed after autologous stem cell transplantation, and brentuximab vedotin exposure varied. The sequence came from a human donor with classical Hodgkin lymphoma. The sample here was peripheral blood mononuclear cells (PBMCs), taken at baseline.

The CDR3 sequence: CASSIGRTEQYF. The CDR3 bases are TGTGCCAGTAGTATTGGACGCACCGAGCAGTACTTC. V and J are TRBV19 and TRBJ2-7, with no clear D. The CDR3 contains 12 residues. Deletions cut 3 bases from V and 6 bases from J, with 9 bases between. In germline, CDR1 is LNHDA, CDR2 SQIVND (reference sequence).